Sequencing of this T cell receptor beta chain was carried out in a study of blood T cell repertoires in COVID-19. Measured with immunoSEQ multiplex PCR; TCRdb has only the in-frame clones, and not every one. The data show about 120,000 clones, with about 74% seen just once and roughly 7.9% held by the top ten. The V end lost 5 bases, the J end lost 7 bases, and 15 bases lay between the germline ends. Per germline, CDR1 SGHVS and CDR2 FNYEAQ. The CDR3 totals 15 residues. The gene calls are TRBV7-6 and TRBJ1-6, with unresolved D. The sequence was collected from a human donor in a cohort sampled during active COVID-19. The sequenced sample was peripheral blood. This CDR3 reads CASSPTFGGNSPLHF. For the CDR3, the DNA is TGTGCCAGCAGCCCCACCTTCGGAGGGAATTCACCCCTCCACTTT. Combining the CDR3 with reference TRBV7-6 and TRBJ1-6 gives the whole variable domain GAGVSQSPRYKVTKRGQDVALRCDPISGHVSLYWYRQALGQGPEFLTYFNYEAQQDKSGLPNDRFSAERPEGSISTLTIQRTEQRDSAMYRCASSPTFGGNSPLHFGNGTRLTVT.